Listed here are 27 T cell receptor beta chains from one sample, sequenced in a study of PD-L1 blockade in urothelial cancer. Profiling relied on immunoSEQ multiplex PCR, and the TCRdb table lists in-frame clones only, not all of them. This sample carries about 42,000 clones, approximately 77% of them seen once, and the ten largest clones take 2.5% to 3%. Here the sequenced sample was PBMCs, taken around atezolizumab (anti-PD-L1) treatment. The receptors were gathered from a man between 65 and 79 years old with urothelial cancer.

This clone was observed a handful of times. This chain joins TRBV5-1 and TRBJ2-5; 9 nucleotides match TRBD2. The V segment lost 2 bases and the J segment 5 bases; nucleotides outside the gene matches: 7. Germline V lookup: CDR1 SGHRS, CDR2 YFSETQ. CDR3 length: 15 residues. The CDR3, as DNA: TGCGCCAGCAGCTTAGGCGGGAGGGCCTTTGAGACCCAGTACTTC. It is translated as CASSLGGRAFETQYF.

The chain carries TRBV14 and TRBJ2-1; possible D gene TRBD1, 5 bases. In germline, CDR1 is SGHDN, CDR2 FVKESK. CDR3 length: 15 amino acids. V lost 0 bases and J lost 1, with 7 bases in between. This chain's CDR3 is CASSQEKGSYNEQFF. CDR3 sequence (DNA): TGTGCCAGCAGCCAAGAAAAGGGGTCCTACAATGAGCAGTTCTTC.

The chain combines TRBV19 with TRBJ2-7; no firm D call. The V gene lost 4 bases and the J gene lost 2 bases, with 15 bases spanning the gap. The CDR3 runs 15 residues. CDR1 LNHDA and CDR2 SQIVND come from the germline V gene (reference sequence). The DNA for the CDR3 is TGTGCCAGTAGTAGATCCCTTGGCAGTACCTACGAGCAGTACTTC. It is translated as CASSRSLGSTYEQYF.

For the CDR3, the DNA is TGTGCCAGCAGTCCCAGGGTTCAAGGAAAACTGTTTTTT. Residues: CASSPRVQGKLFF. The rearrangement links TRBV27 to TRBJ1-4, with TRBD1 as a possible D gene (5 bases). Trimming took off 5 bases at V and 10 bases at J, with 14 bases between the two ends. The germline V gene has CDR1 MNHEY and CDR2 SMNVEV (reference sequence). The CDR3 has 13 residues.

This sequence joins TRBV5-6 and TRBJ1-1, with 7 bases fitting TRBD1. The CDR3 consists of 15 residues. CDR1 SGHDT and CDR2 YYEEEE come from the germline V gene. The V gene end was trimmed by 0 bases and the J gene end by 5 bases; junction bases not matched to a gene: 7. In DNA, the CDR3 is TGTGCCAGCAGCTTGGCCTGGTCAGGGGGGACTGAAGCTTTCTTT. Translation: CASSLAWSGGTEAFF.

This chain joins TRBV9 and TRBJ1-2, with a tentative D call TRBD1 (5 bases). Trimming left V 0 bases short and J 4 bases short, with 10 bases between. There are 14 residues in the CDR3. Germline values: CDR1 SGDLS, CDR2 YYNGEE. CDR3 amino acids: CASSVAGDAYGYTF. DNA of the CDR3: TGTGCCAGCAGCGTAGCGGGGGATGCCTATGGCTACACCTTC.

The rearrangement links TRBV5-4 to TRBJ2-5; 7 bases map to TRBD2. From germline, CDR1 is SGHNT and CDR2 YYREEE (reference sequence). The CDR3 contains 15 residues. J lost 6 bases, V lost 1 base, and 9 bases had no gene match. In DNA, the CDR3 is TGTGCCAGCAGCTTGTGGAGGGCGGGAGATCAGACCCAGTACTTC. Protein: CASSLWRAGDQTQYF.

This clone appeared a few times. The genes are TRBV4-3 and TRBJ1-4; D remains unclear. CDR1 and CDR2 (germline): LGHNA, YSLEER. The CDR3 covers 15 residues. V was shortened by 6 bases and J by 1 base, with 12 bases between the two germline ends. CDR3 protein: CASSTDGETNEKLFF. The CDR3 DNA sequence: TGCGCCAGCAGTACCGACGGGGAAACTAATGAAAAACTGTTTTTT.

J is TRBJ2-5 and V is TRBV29-1; 7 nucleotides agree with TRBD2. This CDR3 comprises 16 residues. Trimming at V came to 0 bases and at J to 2 bases, leaving 9 bases not matched to a gene. In germline, CDR1 is SQVTM, CDR2 ANQGSEA. The CDR3 nucleotides are TGCAGCGTTGAAGATTGGCGGGAGAGTGGGCAAGAGACCCAGTACTTC. This gives the protein CSVEDWRESGQETQYF.

The V and J genes are TRBV6-6 and TRBJ1-2; D not certain. The germline V gene encodes CDR1 MNHNY and CDR2 SVGAGI (reference sequence). V gave up 4 bases and J gave up 4 bases, with 19 bases separating them. The CDR3 is made up of 16 amino acids. The CDR3 DNA reads as TGTGCCAGCAGTTTTGAGGGCCCCCAAAGCGGCTATGGCTACACCTTC. Translating gives CASSFEGPQSGYGYTF.

This chain's CDR3 is CASIGQREAFF. The CDR3 DNA sequence: TGTGCCAGCATAGGACAACGGGAGGCTTTCTTT. V is TRBV5-4 and J is TRBJ1-1; tentative D call: TRBD1 (5 bases). Germline V gives CDR1 SGHNT, CDR2 YYREEE (reference sequence). V was pared by 6 bases and J by 11 bases, with 14 bases between. CDR3 size: 11 residues.

The CDR3 region has the DNA TGTGCCAGTAGTATGAGAGATACGCAGTATTTT. It is translated as CASSMRDTQYF. The chain is built from TRBV19 and TRBJ2-3; no definite D call. V lost 3 bases and J 5 bases, leaving 3 bases between the germline ends. The germline CDR1 and CDR2 sequences are LNHDA and SQIVND (reference sequence). This CDR3 contains 11 residues.

This chain links TRBV2 with TRBJ1-1; no definite D call. The CDR3 runs to 12 residues. V was shortened by 8 bases and J by 1 base, with 8 bases between the two germline ends. Germline V gene sequence: CDR1 SNHLY, CDR2 FYNNEI. This chain's CDR3 is CASGRKNTEAFF. The CDR3 bases are TGTGCCAGCGGGCGAAAGAACACTGAAGCTTTCTTT.

The rearrangement uses TRBV11-3 and TRBJ2-3, with TRBD2 matching 7 bases. Germline CDR1 SGHNT, CDR2 YENEEA. The CDR3 spans 17 residues. V shed 5 bases and J 2 bases; nucleotides not matched to a gene: 13. CDR3: CASSPLGGLGYTDTQYF. DNA for the CDR3: TGTGCCAGCAGCCCCCTGGGGGGGTTGGGATACACAGATACGCAGTATTTT.

This sequence joins TRBV7-9 and TRBJ1-1, with D maybe TRBD1 (5 bases). This CDR3 comprises 13 residues. Germline V gene data show CDR1 as SEHNR and CDR2 as FQNEAQ (reference sequence). Trimming took off 1 base at V and 11 bases at J, with 14 bases between the two ends. CDR3 nucleotide sequence: TGTGCCAGCAGCTTAGTAGGCGGCAGGGCCGCTTTCTTT. Its translation: CASSLVGGRAAFF.

This chain joins TRBV6-6 and TRBJ1-4; 8 bases are shared with TRBD1. V was pared by 4 bases and J by 2 bases, with 0 bases of the junction left unmatched. From germline, CDR1 is MNHNY and CDR2 SVGAGI (reference sequence). There are 14 residues in the CDR3. CDR3 sequence: CASSWTGTNEKLFF. CDR3 in DNA: TGTGCCAGCAGTTGGACAGGGACTAATGAAAAACTGTTTTTT.

The chain joins TRBV6-5 to TRBJ2-3, with D possibly being TRBD2 (6 bases). CDR3 size: 15 residues. CDR1 and CDR2 (germline): MNHEY, SVGAGI. The V gene lost 2 bases and the J gene lost 4 bases, with 13 bases spanning the gap. The CDR3 here is CASSYVGGHADTQYF. The CDR3 DNA reads as TGTGCCAGCAGTTACGTGGGAGGACACGCAGATACGCAGTATTTT.

The count of this clone is one. The chain carries TRBV6-5 and TRBJ2-1, with 7 nucleotides matching TRBD2. V shed 4 bases and J 7 bases; nucleotides not matched to a gene: 7. This CDR3 has 14 residues. Germline V lookup: CDR1 MNHEY, CDR2 SVGAGI. CDR3 sequence (DNA): TGTGCCAGCAGTTTGGGCGGGAGAATAAATGAGCAGTTCTTC. Translation gives CASSLGGRINEQFF.

The chain employs TRBV28 and TRBJ1-2, with 7 positions matching TRBD1. The V gene end was trimmed by 6 bases and the J gene end by 6 bases; junction bases not matched to a gene: 10. The CDR3 length is 14 residues. CDR1 is MDHEN and CDR2 is SYDVKM in the germline V gene. The CDR3 loop is CASREGGGVDGYTF. As DNA, the CDR3 is TGTGCCAGCAGGGAAGGAGGGGGCGTAGATGGCTACACCTTC.

J is TRBJ1-2 and V is TRBV7-2, with D unclear. Germline CDR1 and CDR2: SGHTA and FQGNSA. Trimming shortened V by 5 bases and J by 0 bases, and 10 bases separated the two germline ends. The CDR3 consists of 14 residues. Here the CDR3 DNA reads TGTGCCAGCAGCCGTACTGTAGCTAACTATGGCTACACCTTC. It specifies CASSRTVANYGYTF.

This chain uses TRBV23-1 with TRBJ2-7; 13 nucleotides match TRBD2. TRBV23-1 is an ORF; its function is uncertain. J was trimmed by 5 bases and V by 7 bases; bases with no gene match: 11. There are 16 residues in the CDR3. The DNA for the CDR3 is TGCGCCAGCACCCAAACGACTAGCGGGAGGAGAAACGAGCAGTACTTC. Its protein is CASTQTTSGRRNEQYF.

This clone was observed once. The rearrangement joins TRBV19 to TRBJ1-5, with 7 bases lining up with TRBD1. This CDR3 spans 14 amino acids. Germline assignment: CDR1 LNHDA and CDR2 SQIVND (reference sequence). V was pared by 7 bases and J by 6 bases, with 9 bases of the junction left unmatched. The CDR3 spells CASTGQATGQPQHF. The CDR3 DNA follows: TGTGCCAGTACAGGACAGGCGACCGGTCAGCCCCAGCATTTT.

The chain employs TRBV28 and TRBJ2-1; no definite D call. There are 13 residues in the CDR3. The germline CDR1 and CDR2 sequences are MDHEN and SYDVKM. Trimming took 2 bases from V and 4 from J, leaving 6 bases between them. CDR3 DNA: TGTGCCAGCAGTTTAACAGAGTACAATGAGCAGTTCTTC. It encodes CASSLTEYNEQFF.

The chain carries TRBV19 and TRBJ2-1, with 7 bases that match TRBD1. Germline loops: CDR1 LNHDA, CDR2 SQIVND (reference sequence). The trim removed 6 bases at V and 6 bases at J, leaving 2 bases unmatched. The CDR3 is 12 amino acids. CDR3 region: CASRRQGNEQFF. DNA for the CDR3: TGTGCCAGTAGGAGACAGGGCAATGAGCAGTTCTTC.

This clone was recorded only once. The chain couples TRBV6-4 to TRBJ2-7, with no clear D. Deletions cut 2 bases from V and 7 bases from J, with 6 bases between. Germline-derived CDR1 and CDR2 are MRHNA and SNTAGT. The CDR3 has 11 residues. The CDR3 coding sequence is TGTGCCAGCAGTGACGGAGCGGAGCAGTACTTC. The encoded protein is CASSDGAEQYF.

The rearrangement uses TRBV7-6 and TRBJ1-4; D is unresolved. The V end lost 5 bases, the J end lost 3 bases, and 10 bases lay between the germline ends. CDR3 length: 14 residues. Per the germline V gene, CDR1 is SGHVS and CDR2 is FNYEAQ. CDR3 loop: CASSPSLPNEKLFF. Here the CDR3 DNA reads TGTGCCAGCAGCCCGTCCCTCCCTAATGAAAAACTGTTTTTT.

V is TRBV29-1 and J is TRBJ1-2, with 8 bases fitting TRBD1. The V and J ends lost 6 bases and 11 bases, in that order; junction bases with no gene match: 14. The germline V gene encodes CDR1 SQVTM and CDR2 ANQGSEA. This CDR3 has 13 amino acids. CDR3 protein: CSVKLGQGGVYTF. The CDR3, as DNA: TGCAGCGTGAAACTCGGACAGGGTGGAGTTTACACCTTC. The whole variable domain, filled in from reference TRBV29-1 and TRBJ1-2, reads SAVISQKPSRDICQRGTSLTIQCQVDSQVTMMFWYRQQPGQSLTLIATANQGSEATYESGFVIDKFPISRPNLTFSTLTVSNMSPEDSSIYLCSVKLGQGGVYTFGSGTRLTVV.